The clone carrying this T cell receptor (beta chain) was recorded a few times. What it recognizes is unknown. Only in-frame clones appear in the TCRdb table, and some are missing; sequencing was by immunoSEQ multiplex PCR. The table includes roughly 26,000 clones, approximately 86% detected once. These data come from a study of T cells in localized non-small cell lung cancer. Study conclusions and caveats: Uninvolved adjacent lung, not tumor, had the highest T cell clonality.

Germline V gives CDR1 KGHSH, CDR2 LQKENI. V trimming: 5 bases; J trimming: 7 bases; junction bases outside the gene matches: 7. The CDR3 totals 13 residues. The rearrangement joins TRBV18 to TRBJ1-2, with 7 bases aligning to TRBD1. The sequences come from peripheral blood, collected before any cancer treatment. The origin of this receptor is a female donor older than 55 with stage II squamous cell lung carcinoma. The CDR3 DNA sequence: TGTGCCAGCTCAACAGACAGGGTGGCTGGCTACACCTTC. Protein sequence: CASSTDRVAGYTF.